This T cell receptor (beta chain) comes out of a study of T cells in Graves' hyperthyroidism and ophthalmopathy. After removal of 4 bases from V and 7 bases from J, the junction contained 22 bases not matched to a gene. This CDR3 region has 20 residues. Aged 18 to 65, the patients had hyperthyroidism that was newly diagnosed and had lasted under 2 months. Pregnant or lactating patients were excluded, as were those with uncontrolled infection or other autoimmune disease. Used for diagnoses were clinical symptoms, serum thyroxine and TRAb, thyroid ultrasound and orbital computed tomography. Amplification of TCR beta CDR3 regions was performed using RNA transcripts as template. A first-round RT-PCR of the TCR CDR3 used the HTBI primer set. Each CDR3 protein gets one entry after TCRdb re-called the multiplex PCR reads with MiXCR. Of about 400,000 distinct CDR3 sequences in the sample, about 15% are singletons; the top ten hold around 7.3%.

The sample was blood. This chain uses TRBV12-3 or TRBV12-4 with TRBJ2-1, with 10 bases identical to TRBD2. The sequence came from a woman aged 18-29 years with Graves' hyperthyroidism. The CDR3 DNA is TGTGCCAGCAGTTCGGGCCTAGCGGGAGCGTACGGGTGGTCGAGGAATGAGCAGTTCTTC. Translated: CASSSGLAGAYGWSRNEQFF.